Sequencing of this T cell receptor (beta chain) was carried out in a study of blood T cells in healthy people across ages. Germline V gene data show CDR1 as SGHVS and CDR2 as FNYEAQ. The V gene lost 4 bases and the J gene lost 5 bases, with 11 bases spanning the gap. CDR3 length: 13 amino acids. A second about 7 to 12 cycle PCR used barcoded and J-beta primers. TCRdb redid the calling of the 5' RACE reads with MiXCR, one entry per CDR3 protein. The sample includes 850,000 to 950,000 distinct CDR3 sequences, more than 25% of them seen just once. This clonotype has a count of ten or more. The sequenced material came from blood. The sequence derives from a woman older than 75 in good health. This chain uses TRBV7-6 with TRBJ2-5; D is undetermined. The CDR3 nucleotides are TGTGCCAGCAGCTCTCCCAGTCGGGAGACCCAGTACTTC. Amino acids: CASSSPSRETQYF.